One and the same sample provided the 15 T cell receptor beta chains below, sequenced in a study of shared clonotypes between healthy human individuals. Sequenced by immunoSEQ multiplex PCR; TCRdb stores in-frame clones only, minus some. The sample carries 2 million or so clones, 85% to 95% recorded once. The sample consisted of naive CD4+ T cells sorted from blood. Specified subset: CD45RA+ positively selected. Receptor source: a man aged 18 to 30 in good health.

The chain couples TRBV4-1 to TRBJ2-3; 7 positions match TRBD2. Per germline, CDR1 MGHRA and CDR2 YSYEKL. The CDR3 covers 15 residues. V trimming: 2 bases; J trimming: 0 bases; junction bases outside the gene matches: 2. CDR3 sequence (DNA): TGCGCCAGCAGCCAAACGCGGGGGAGCACAGATACGCAGTATTTT. Translated: CASSQTRGSTDTQYF.

The CDR3, as DNA: TGCGCCAGCAGCTTGGTGGGGAACGAGCAGTACTTC. It yields the protein CASSLVGNEQYF. The J gene is TRBJ2-7, the V gene TRBV5-1; the D is unclear. The germline V gene encodes CDR1 SGHRS and CDR2 YFSETQ. This CDR3 spans 12 amino acids. V gave up 0 bases and J gave up 5 bases, with 6 bases separating them.

V usage is TRBV30 and J usage is TRBJ1-4; weak D call: TRBD1 (5 bases). There are 15 residues in the CDR3. Trimming left V 4 bases short and J 0 bases short, with 12 bases between. Germline-derived CDR1 and CDR2 are GTSNPN and SVGIG (reference sequence). The CDR3 region is CAWIEKGATNEKLFF. The CDR3 DNA sequence: TGTGCCTGGATAGAGAAAGGGGCAACTAATGAAAAACTGTTTTTT.

This chain connects TRBV6-1 to TRBJ1-4, with 9 bases fitting TRBD1. The CDR3 is 14 amino acids. CDR1 MNHNS and CDR2 SASEGT come from the germline V gene. Trimming cost V 0 bases and J 9 bases; bases outside gene matches: 2. In DNA, the CDR3 is TGTGCCAGCAGTGAAGCGGGACAGGGAAAAAAACTGTTTTTT. It codes for CASSEAGQGKKLFF.

The chain links TRBV7-8 to TRBJ2-2; D is perhaps TRBD1 (6 bases). Trimming removed 1 base from V and 6 bases from J, with 15 bases in between. This CDR3 is 16 amino acids long. CDR1 and CDR2 (germline): SGHVS, FQNEAQ. As DNA, the CDR3 is TGTGCCAGCAGCTTAGACGAGGGGGTTGGAGCCGGGGAGCTGTTTTTT. The encoded protein is CASSLDEGVGAGELFF.

This chain connects TRBV5-6 to TRBJ2-3, with 8 bases matching TRBD1. Germline V gives CDR1 SGHDT, CDR2 YYEEEE. This CDR3 is 15 amino acids long. J gave up 4 bases and V 3 bases, and 7 bases lay outside the gene matches. CDR3 DNA sequence: TGTGCCAGCAGCTGGATACAGGGGGGCCCAGATACGCAGTATTTT. As protein: CASSWIQGGPDTQYF.

As concerns this clone: The same CDR3 is also encoded by other DNA sequences in this sample. The CDR3 DNA follows: TGCGCCAGCAGCCTACCGGGCACAGATACGCAGTATTTT. Translated, it gives CASSLPGTDTQYF. The chain couples TRBV5-1 to TRBJ2-3, with D unresolved. Per germline, CDR1 SGHRS and CDR2 YFSETQ. Between the trimmed V and J ends, which lost 4 bases and 1 base, there was a span of 7 bases. The CDR3 has 13 amino acids. Full variable domain (outside the CDR3, taken from reference TRBV5-1 and TRBJ2-3): KAGVTQTPRYLIKTRGQQVTLSCSPISGHRSVSWYQQTPGQGLQFLFEYFSETQRNKGNFPGRFSGRQFSNSRSEMNVSTLELGDSALYLCASSLPGTDTQYFGPGTRLTVL.

V usage is TRBV6-5 and J usage is TRBJ1-6, with no clear D. This CDR3 has 14 residues. The ends were cut back, 2 bases at V and 9 bases at J, with 11 bases in the middle. CDR1 is MNHEY and CDR2 is SVGAGI in the germline V gene. CDR3 bases: TGTGCCAGCAGTTACGTACCGGGAAGTTCACCCCTCCACTTT. As protein: CASSYVPGSSPLHF.

This clone is a singleton in its sample. The chain is built from TRBV5-1 and TRBJ1-2, with no clear D. Germline assignment: CDR1 SGHRS and CDR2 YFSETQ. CDR3 length: 17 amino acids. The V and J ends lost 3 bases and 1 base respectively, with 19 bases between them. For the CDR3, the DNA is TGCGCCAGCAGCTATCGAACAGCGCCGGCCCGTAACTATGGCTACACCTTC. Protein: CASSYRTAPARNYGYTF. Full variable domain (remainder filled in from reference TRBV5-1 and TRBJ1-2): KAGVTQTPRYLIKTRGQQVTLSCSPISGHRSVSWYQQTPGQGLQFLFEYFSETQRNKGNFPGRFSGRQFSNSRSEMNVSTLELGDSALYLCASSYRTAPARNYGYTFGSGTRLTVV.

Comment on this clone: One junction end disagrees with the germline gene, perhaps due to a read error. The chain links TRBV7-7 to TRBJ2-3; weak D call: TRBD2 (5 bases). The CDR3 extends over 15 amino acids. CDR1 SSHAT and CDR2 FNYEAQ come from the germline V gene (reference sequence). CDR3 residues: CASSEMGGSTDTQYF. The DNA for the CDR3 is TGTGCTAGCAGCGAGATGGGCGGGTCGACAGATACGCAGTATTTT.

This clone was observed once. The chain employs TRBV5-1 and TRBJ2-6; D ambiguous. With 3 bases removed from V and 4 bases from J, the gap between germline ends came to 11 bases. The CDR3 runs to 15 residues. Germline CDR1 reads SGHRS; CDR2 reads YFSETQ. CDR3 region: CASSYYSSGANVLTF. Here the CDR3 DNA reads TGCGCCAGCAGCTACTACTCCTCAGGGGCCAACGTCCTGACTTTC.

The chain recombines TRBV27 with TRBJ1-3, with D tentatively TRBD1 (6 bases). The V end lost 2 bases, the J end lost 2 bases, and 7 bases lay between the germline ends. Germline V lookup: CDR1 MNHEY, CDR2 SMNVEV (reference sequence). The CDR3 consists of 14 residues. CDR3 in amino acids: CASSLRGPGNTIYF. In nucleotides, the CDR3 is TGTGCCAGCAGTTTACGGGGGCCTGGAAACACCATATATTTT.

The chain's CDR3 is CASGSGTGTLEQYF. The CDR3 DNA sequence: TGTGCTAGTGGGTCCGGGACAGGGACCCTAGAGCAGTACTTC. The V call is TRBV12-5, the J call TRBJ2-7; 9 nucleotides match TRBD1. The V gene end was trimmed by 6 bases and the J gene end by 7 bases; junction bases not matched to a gene: 10. CDR1 and CDR2 from the germline V gene are LGHNT and FRNRAP. The CDR3 is 14 amino acids.

V usage is TRBV30 and J usage is TRBJ1-1, with TRBD1 matching over 7 bases. This CDR3 region has 15 residues. The V and J ends lost 5 bases and 2 bases, in that order; junction bases with no gene match: 11. Germline V lookup: CDR1 GTSNPN, CDR2 SVGIG (reference sequence). This CDR3 is CAWVPGQYTNTEAFF. In nucleotides, the CDR3 is TGTGCCTGGGTACCGGGACAGTATACTAACACTGAAGCTTTCTTT.

The rearrangement uses TRBV7-2 and TRBJ2-5; the D gene is possibly TRBD2 (6 bases). The CDR3 extends over 15 amino acids. Trimming removed 5 bases at V and 5 bases at J, with 18 bases between. Germline values: CDR1 SGHTA, CDR2 FQGNSA. CDR3 DNA sequence: TGTGCCAGCAGCCTATCGTCGGGGGAATGGGAGACCCAGTACTTC. As protein: CASSLSSGEWETQYF.